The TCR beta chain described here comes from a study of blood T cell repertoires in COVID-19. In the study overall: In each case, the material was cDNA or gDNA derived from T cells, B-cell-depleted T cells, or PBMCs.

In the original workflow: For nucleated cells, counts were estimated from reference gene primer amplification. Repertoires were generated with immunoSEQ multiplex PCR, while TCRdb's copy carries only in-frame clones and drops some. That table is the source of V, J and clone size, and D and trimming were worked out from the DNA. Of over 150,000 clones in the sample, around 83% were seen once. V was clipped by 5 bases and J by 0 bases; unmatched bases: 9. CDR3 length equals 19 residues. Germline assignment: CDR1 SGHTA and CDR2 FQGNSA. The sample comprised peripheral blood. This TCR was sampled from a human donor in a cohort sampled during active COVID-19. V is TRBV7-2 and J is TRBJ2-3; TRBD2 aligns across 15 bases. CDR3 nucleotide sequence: TGTGCCAGCAGCCGCCCGGGACTAGCGGGAGGAACTAGCACAGATACGCAGTATTTT. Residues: CASSRPGLAGGTSTDTQYF. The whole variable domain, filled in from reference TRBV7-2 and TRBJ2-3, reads GAGVSQSPSNKVTEKGKDVELRCDPISGHTALYWYRQSLGQGLEFLIYFQGNSAPDKSGLPSDRFSAERTGGSVSTLTIQRTQQEDSAVYLCASSRPGLAGGTSTDTQYFGPGTRLTVL.